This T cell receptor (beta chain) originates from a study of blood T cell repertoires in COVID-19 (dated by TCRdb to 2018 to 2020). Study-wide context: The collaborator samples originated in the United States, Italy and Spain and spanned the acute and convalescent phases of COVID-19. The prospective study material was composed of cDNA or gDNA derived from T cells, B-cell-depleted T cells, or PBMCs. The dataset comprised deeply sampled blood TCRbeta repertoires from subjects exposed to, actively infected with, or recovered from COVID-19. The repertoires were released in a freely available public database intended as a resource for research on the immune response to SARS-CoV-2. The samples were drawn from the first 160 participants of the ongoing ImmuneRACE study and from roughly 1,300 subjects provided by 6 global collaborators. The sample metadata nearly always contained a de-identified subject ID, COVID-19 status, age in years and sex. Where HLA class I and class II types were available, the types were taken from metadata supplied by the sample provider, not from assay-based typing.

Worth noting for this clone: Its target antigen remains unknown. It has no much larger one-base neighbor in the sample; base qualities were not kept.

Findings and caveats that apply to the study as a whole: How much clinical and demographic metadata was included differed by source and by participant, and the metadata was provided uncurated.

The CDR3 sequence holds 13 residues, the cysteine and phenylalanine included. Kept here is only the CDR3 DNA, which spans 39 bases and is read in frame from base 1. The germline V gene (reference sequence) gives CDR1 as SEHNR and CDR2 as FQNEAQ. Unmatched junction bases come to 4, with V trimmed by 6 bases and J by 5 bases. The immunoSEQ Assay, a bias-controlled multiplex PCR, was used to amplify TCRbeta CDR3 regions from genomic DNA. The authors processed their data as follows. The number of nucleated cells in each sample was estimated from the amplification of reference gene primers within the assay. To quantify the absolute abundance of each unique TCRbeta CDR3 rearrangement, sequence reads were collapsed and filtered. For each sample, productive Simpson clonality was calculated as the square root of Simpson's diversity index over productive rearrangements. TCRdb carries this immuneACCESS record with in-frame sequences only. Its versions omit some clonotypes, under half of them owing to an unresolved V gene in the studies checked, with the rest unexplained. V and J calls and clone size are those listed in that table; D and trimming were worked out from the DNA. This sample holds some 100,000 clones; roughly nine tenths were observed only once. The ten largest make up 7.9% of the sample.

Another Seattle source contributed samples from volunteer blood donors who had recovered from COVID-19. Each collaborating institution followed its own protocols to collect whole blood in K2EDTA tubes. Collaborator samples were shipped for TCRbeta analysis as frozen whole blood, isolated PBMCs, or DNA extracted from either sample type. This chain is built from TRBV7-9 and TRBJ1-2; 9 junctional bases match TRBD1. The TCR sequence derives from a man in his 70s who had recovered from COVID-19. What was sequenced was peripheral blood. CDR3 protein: CASRYGQGYGYTF. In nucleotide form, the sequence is TGTGCCAGCAGATACGGACAGGGGTATGGCTACACCTTC.